This TCR beta chain comes out of a study of tumor-infiltrating lymphocytes in oesophageal squamous cell carcinoma. TCRdb re-derived calls from the PCR reads in MiXCR, one entry per CDR3 protein. The sample holds around 13,000 distinct CDR3 sequences, about three fifths seen once. This sequence originates from a female donor with esophageal squamous cell carcinoma. Sequencing input: esophageal tumor tissue.

As DNA, the CDR3 is TGCGCCAGCAGCTTGGAACTAGCCTACAATGAGCAGTTCTTC. Translation gives CASSLELAYNEQFF. V gene TRBV5-1 combines with J gene TRBJ2-1; D possibly corresponds to TRBD2 (5 bases). The CDR3 contains 14 residues. Trimming removed 0 bases from V and 2 bases from J, with 6 bases in between. The germline gives CDR1 SGHRS, CDR2 YFSETQ.